These 9 T cell receptor beta chains were sequenced from one sample in a study of PD-L1 blockade in urothelial cancer. Time point specified: pretreatment peripheral blood. Only in-frame clones appear in the TCRdb table, and some are missing; sequencing was by immunoSEQ multiplex PCR. Of about 81,000 clones listed, 85% are singletons. The sample in question was PBMCs, obtained around atezolizumab (anti-PD-L1) treatment. The receptors stem from a man aged 35 to 55 with urothelial cancer.

This chain links TRBV6-5 with TRBJ2-5; D gene uncertain. CDR3 length: 14 residues. Trimming removed 2 bases from V and 0 bases from J, with 7 bases in between. The germline V gene encodes CDR1 MNHEY and CDR2 SVGAGI. CDR3: CASSYGRNQETQYF. The CDR3 coding sequence is TGTGCCAGCAGTTACGGCAGGAACCAAGAGACCCAGTACTTC.

V usage is TRBV5-6 and J usage is TRBJ2-1, with 7 bases identical to TRBD2. V lost 5 bases, J lost 8 bases, and 1 base stayed unmatched. This CDR3 has 11 amino acids. Germline loops: CDR1 SGHDT, CDR2 YYEEEE. The DNA of the CDR3 is TGTGCCAGCAGTCGGGGGGATGAGCAGTTCTTC. Translation: CASSRGDEQFF.

This chain joins TRBV19 and TRBJ2-1; weak D call: TRBD1 (5 bases). Trimming cost V 4 bases and J 9 bases, with 19 bases left between them. The CDR3 has 15 amino acids. CDR1 is LNHDA and CDR2 is SQIVND in the germline V gene (reference sequence). The CDR3 spells CASSTSQGLDSEQFF. In DNA, the CDR3 is TGTGCCAGTAGTACCTCTCAGGGCCTCGACAGTGAGCAGTTCTTC.

This chain links TRBV28 with TRBJ1-1; possibly TRBD1 for D (6 bases). The CDR3 runs 16 residues. Trimming removed 3 bases from V and 3 bases from J, with 17 bases in between. Germline CDR1 MDHEN, CDR2 SYDVKM. The CDR3 DNA sequence: TGTGCCAGCAGTTTTGGGGGCCGGCCCACCCACACTGAAGCTTTCTTT. Translation gives CASSFGGRPTHTEAFF.

The chain employs TRBV7-9 and TRBJ1-2; D is possibly TRBD1 (5 bases). The ends were cut back, 6 bases at V and 0 bases at J, with 17 bases in the middle. Germline values: CDR1 SEHNR, CDR2 FQNEAQ (reference sequence). The CDR3 runs to 16 residues. The CDR3 nucleotides read TGTGCCAGCAGTCGAACGCCAGGGATCGCTAACTATGGCTACACCTTC. Its protein is CASSRTPGIANYGYTF. Full variable domain (outside the CDR3, taken from reference TRBV7-9 and TRBJ1-2): DTGVSQNPRHKITKRGQNVTFRCDPISEHNRLYWYRQTLGQGPEFLTYFQNEAQLEKSRLLSDRFSAERPKGSFSTLEIQRTEQGDSAMYLCASSRTPGIANYGYTFGSGTRLTVV.

The gene calls are TRBV5-1 and TRBJ2-3; 9 bases fit TRBD2. CDR3 size: 17 residues. Germline V lookup: CDR1 SGHRS, CDR2 YFSETQ. V lost 0 bases, J lost 5 bases, and 10 bases stayed unmatched. CDR3 residues: CASSLGGSGSRIDTQYF. CDR3 DNA: TGCGCCAGCAGCTTGGGTGGTAGCGGGAGTCGAATAGATACGCAGTATTTT.

V gene TRBV5-1 combines with J gene TRBJ2-1, with D hard to call. V lost 5 bases and J 9 bases, leaving 18 bases between the germline ends. Germline V CDR1 and CDR2: SGHRS, YFSETQ. This CDR3 has 14 amino acids. The CDR3 protein is CASRALLSASEQFF. In DNA form, the CDR3 reads TGCGCCAGCAGGGCTTTACTATCTGCGTCTGAGCAGTTCTTC.

The chain has TRBV10-2 and TRBJ2-7, with TRBD1 identical over 7 bases. Looked up from germline, CDR1 is WSHSY and CDR2 is SAAADI. Unmatched junction bases numbered 2, after V lost 5 bases and J lost 1 base. The CDR3 has 13 amino acids. The CDR3 DNA follows: TGCGCCAGCAGTCTGACAGGGTCCTACGAGCAGTACTTC. As protein: CASSLTGSYEQYF.

The chain carries TRBV5-1 and TRBJ1-1, with TRBD1 as a possible D gene (5 bases). The CDR3 runs to 17 residues. Germline-derived CDR1 and CDR2 are SGHRS and YFSETQ. V shed 2 bases and J shed 5 bases, with 22 bases lying between them. DNA of the CDR3: TGCGCCAGCAGCTTCGGATCCCCCCAGGGTCCGAAGACTGAAGCTTTCTTT. Protein product: CASSFGSPQGPKTEAFF.